This TCR beta chain was recovered during a study of blood T cell repertoires in COVID-19. Turning to the study itself: Acute-phase and convalescent COVID-19 samples originated in the United States, Italy and Spain.

Original methodology: It was from reference gene primer amplification that nucleated cell counts were estimated. Assay: immunoSEQ multiplex PCR; the TCRdb copy retains only in-frame clones and omits some. Clone size and the V and J calls come from that table; the DNA yielded D and trimming. In the table there are 250,000 to 350,000 clones, 65% to 85% of which are singletons. V gave up 3 bases and J gave up 3 bases; unmatched junction bases: 3. The CDR3 covers 14 residues. Germline V gives CDR1 GTSNPN, CDR2 SVGIG (reference sequence). Input material: peripheral blood. The origin of this receptor is a woman aged 45 to 65 with acute or convalescent COVID-19. The J gene is TRBJ2-3, the V gene TRBV30, with 10 bases fitting TRBD2. This CDR3 reads CAWRSGGATDTQYF. The CDR3 DNA follows: TGTGCCTGGAGAAGCGGGGGGGCTACAGATACGCAGTATTTT. The complete variable domain, with remaining parts taken from reference TRBV30 and TRBJ2-3, reads SQTIHQWPATLVQPVGSPLSLECTVEGTSNPNLYWYRQAAGRGLQLLFYSVGIGQISSEVPQNLSASRPQDRQFILSSKKLLLSDSGFYLCAWRSGGATDTQYFGPGTRLTVL.